This is a list of T cell receptor beta chains from one sample in a study of CD4 and CD8 cells across lung adenocarcinoma regions. From the PCR reads, TCRdb called clonotypes with MiXCR, one entry per CDR3 protein. The sample shows some 20,000 distinct CDR3 sequences, 46% of them seen only once. Sequencing was carried out using CD4+ T cells from the margin of a lung tumor. Every receptor here comes from a male donor with lung adenocarcinoma. The CD4 and CD8 labels of this study may be unreliable. Both conserved end residues are trimmed from each CDR3. The D gene is left open where the match is weak.

v_call: TRBV6-5
j_call: TRBJ2-2
d_call: .
cdr3_aa: ASSYSEAAGELF

v_call: TRBV6-5
j_call: TRBJ2-3
d_call: TRBD2
cdr3_aa: ASSYQLAVFTGAQF

v_call: TRBV7-2
j_call: TRBJ1-2
d_call: .
cdr3_aa: GYRVGYGYT

v_call: TRBV6-5
j_call: TRBJ1-6
d_call: .
cdr3_aa: ASSLQNSPLH

v_call: TRBV3-1
j_call: TRBJ2-5
d_call: .
cdr3_aa: ASSQLGINQETQY

v_call: TRBV6-1
j_call: TRBJ2-7
d_call: TRBD2
cdr3_aa: ASSERGGSSYEQY

v_call: TRBV6-1
j_call: TRBJ1-3
d_call: .
cdr3_aa: ASIPPGGGNTIY

v_call: TRBV6-1
j_call: .
d_call: .
cdr3_aa: ASSEGARGQETQY

v_call: TRBV6-1
j_call: .
d_call: TRBD2
cdr3_aa: ASSQGGTYEQY

v_call: TRBV6-1
j_call: .
d_call: .
cdr3_aa: ASRVGAERETQY

v_call: TRBV6-1
j_call: TRBJ2-1
d_call: TRBD2
cdr3_aa: ASTKREGGQF

v_call: TRBV12-3/TRBV12-4
j_call: TRBJ2-3
d_call: .
cdr3_aa: ASRIADSTDTQY

v_call: TRBV4-2
j_call: TRBJ2-3
d_call: .
cdr3_aa: ASRGHGGPATDTQY

v_call: TRBV12-2
j_call: TRBJ2-7
d_call: .
cdr3_aa: ASRPDLYEQY

v_call: TRBV6-4
j_call: .
d_call: .
cdr3_aa: AGSDGGGGQDTQY

v_call: TRBV6-1
j_call: .
d_call: .
cdr3_aa: ASSITSTLYEQY